The sequence of this T cell receptor (beta chain) was determined in a study of blood T cell repertoires in COVID-19. Produced via immunoSEQ multiplex PCR; TCRdb's table is partial and in-frame only. The table includes 350,000 to 550,000 clones, around 87% detected once. Germline CDR1 WNHNN, CDR2 SYGVQD (reference sequence). The length of the CDR3 is 14 residues. Trimming at V came to 2 bases and at J to 9 bases, leaving 3 bases not matched to a gene. Everyone who took part was 18 to 89 years old, and they came from 24 US areas. The chain has TRBV10-1 and TRBJ2-2, with 10 bases aligning to TRBD2. Source material: PBMCs or T cells enriched from blood (not recorded which). This clonotype was sampled from a man aged 25-45 years who had recovered from COVID-19. In DNA form, the CDR3 reads TGCGCCAGCAGTGAGCCTAGCGGGAGTAGGGAGCTGTTTTTT. The encoded protein is CASSEPSGSRELFF.